The clone carrying this TCR beta chain has more than one count but fewer than ten. The data derive from a study of cytomegalovirus exposure and HLA in healthy donors. Vbeta (60) and Jbeta (13) primers were used in the PCR. The method was immunoSEQ multiplex PCR; TCRdb's version includes in-frame clones alone and lacks a portion of them. This table holds 30,000 to 40,000 clones, 65% to 70% found once. Sequencing was carried out using PBMCs. This receptor was taken from a man aged 35 to 55 in good health and CMV-seropositive.

CDR3 in DNA: TGCGCCAGCAGCTTGGTACAGGGGGACACTGAAGCTTTCTTT. Amino acids: CASSLVQGDTEAFF. The V gene is TRBV5-1, the J gene TRBJ1-1; 8 nucleotides align to TRBD1. With V trimmed by 0 bases and J by 3 bases, 1 base remained unmatched. CDR3 length equals 14 residues. The germline gives CDR1 SGHRS, CDR2 YFSETQ.